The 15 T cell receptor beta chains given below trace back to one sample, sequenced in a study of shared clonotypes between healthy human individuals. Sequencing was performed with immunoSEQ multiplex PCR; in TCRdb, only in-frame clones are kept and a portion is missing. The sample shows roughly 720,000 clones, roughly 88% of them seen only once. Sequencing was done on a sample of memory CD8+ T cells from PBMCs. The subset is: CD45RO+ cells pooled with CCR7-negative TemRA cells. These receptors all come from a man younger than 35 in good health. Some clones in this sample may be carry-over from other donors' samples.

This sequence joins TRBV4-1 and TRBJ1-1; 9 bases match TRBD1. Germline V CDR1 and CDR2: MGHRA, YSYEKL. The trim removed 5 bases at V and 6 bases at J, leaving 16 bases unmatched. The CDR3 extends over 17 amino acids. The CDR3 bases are TGCGCCAGCAGCATTACGCTGCGGCCGACAGGGGGTTCTGAAGCTTTCTTT. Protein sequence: CASSITLRPTGGSEAFF.

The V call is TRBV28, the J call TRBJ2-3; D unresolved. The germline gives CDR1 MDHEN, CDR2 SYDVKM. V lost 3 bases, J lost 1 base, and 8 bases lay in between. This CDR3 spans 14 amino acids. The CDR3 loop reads CASSFFPGTDTQYF. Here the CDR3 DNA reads TGTGCCAGCAGTTTTTTTCCCGGCACAGATACGCAGTATTTT.

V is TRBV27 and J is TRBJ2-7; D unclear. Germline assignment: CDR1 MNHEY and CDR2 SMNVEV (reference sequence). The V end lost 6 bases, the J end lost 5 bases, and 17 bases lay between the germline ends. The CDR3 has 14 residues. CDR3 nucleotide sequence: TGTGCCAGCAGAGCCGCTAGGGTTGCTGACGAGCAGTACTTC. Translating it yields CASRAARVADEQYF.

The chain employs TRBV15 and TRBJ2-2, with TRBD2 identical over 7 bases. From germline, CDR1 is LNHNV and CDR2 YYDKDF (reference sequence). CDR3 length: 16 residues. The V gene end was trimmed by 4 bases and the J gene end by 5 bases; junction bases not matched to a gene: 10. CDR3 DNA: TGTGCCACCAGCACCTCCTTGAGCGGGGAAACCGGGGAGCTGTTTTTT. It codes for CATSTSLSGETGELFF.

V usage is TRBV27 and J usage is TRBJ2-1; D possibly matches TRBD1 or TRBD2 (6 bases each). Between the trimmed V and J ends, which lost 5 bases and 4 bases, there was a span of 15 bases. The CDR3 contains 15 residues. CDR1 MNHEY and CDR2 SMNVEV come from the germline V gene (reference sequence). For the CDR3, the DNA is TGTGCCAGCAGTCAGAGGGGGGTGCGGTACAATGAGCAGTTCTTC. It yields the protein CASSQRGVRYNEQFF.

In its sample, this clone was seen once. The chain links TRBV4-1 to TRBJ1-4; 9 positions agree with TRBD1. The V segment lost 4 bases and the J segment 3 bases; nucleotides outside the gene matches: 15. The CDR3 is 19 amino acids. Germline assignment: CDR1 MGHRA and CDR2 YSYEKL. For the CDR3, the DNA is TGCGCCAGCAGCCTCGCTGGGACAGGGCGGAGAGGCTCTAATGAAAAACTGTTTTTT. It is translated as CASSLAGTGRRGSNEKLFF.

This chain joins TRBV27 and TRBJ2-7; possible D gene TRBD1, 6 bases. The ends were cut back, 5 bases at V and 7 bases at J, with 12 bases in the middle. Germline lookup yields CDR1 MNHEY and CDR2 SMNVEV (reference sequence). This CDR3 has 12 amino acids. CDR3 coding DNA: TGTGCCAGCAGTCCCGGACAGCATGAGCAGTACTTC. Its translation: CASSPGQHEQYF.

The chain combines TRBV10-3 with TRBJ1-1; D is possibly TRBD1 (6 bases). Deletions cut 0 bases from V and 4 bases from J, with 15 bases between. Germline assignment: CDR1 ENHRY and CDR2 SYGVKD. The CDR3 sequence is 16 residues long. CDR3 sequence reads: CAISESQGGGGTEAFF. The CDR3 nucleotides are TGTGCCATCAGTGAGTCGCAGGGAGGGGGGGGCACTGAAGCTTTCTTT.

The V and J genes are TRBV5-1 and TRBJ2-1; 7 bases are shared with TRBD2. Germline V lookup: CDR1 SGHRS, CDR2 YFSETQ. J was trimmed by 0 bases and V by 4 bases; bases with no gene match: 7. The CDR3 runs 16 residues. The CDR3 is CASSLTSASSYNEQFF. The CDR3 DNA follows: TGCGCCAGCAGCCTTACTAGCGCGAGCTCCTACAATGAGCAGTTCTTC.

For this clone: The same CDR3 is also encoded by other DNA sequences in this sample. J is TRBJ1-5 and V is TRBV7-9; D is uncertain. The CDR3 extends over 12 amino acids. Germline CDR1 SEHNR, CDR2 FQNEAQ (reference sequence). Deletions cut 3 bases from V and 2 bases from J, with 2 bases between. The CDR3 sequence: CASSLGNQPQHF. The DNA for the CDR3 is TGTGCCAGCAGCTTGGGCAATCAGCCCCAGCATTTT.

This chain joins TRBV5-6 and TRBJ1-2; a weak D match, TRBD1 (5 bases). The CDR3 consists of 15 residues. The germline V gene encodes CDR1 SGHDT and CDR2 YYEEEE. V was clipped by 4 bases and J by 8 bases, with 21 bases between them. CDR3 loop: CASSPMGRDLEGYTF. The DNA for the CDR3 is TGTGCCAGCAGCCCGATGGGCCGGGACTTAGAGGGCTACACCTTC.

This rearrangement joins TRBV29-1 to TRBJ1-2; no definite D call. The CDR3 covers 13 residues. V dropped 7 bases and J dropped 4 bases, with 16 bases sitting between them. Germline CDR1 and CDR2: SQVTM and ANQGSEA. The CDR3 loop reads CSAYGGEGYGYTF. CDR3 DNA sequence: TGCAGCGCCTACGGAGGAGAAGGCTATGGCTACACCTTC.

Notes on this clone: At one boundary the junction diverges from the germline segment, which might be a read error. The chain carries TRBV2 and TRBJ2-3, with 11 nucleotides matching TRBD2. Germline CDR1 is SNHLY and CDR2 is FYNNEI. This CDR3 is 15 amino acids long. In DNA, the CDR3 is TGTGCCAGCAATGAACTAGCGGGAGTAACAGATACGCAGTATTTT. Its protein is CASNELAGVTDTQYF.

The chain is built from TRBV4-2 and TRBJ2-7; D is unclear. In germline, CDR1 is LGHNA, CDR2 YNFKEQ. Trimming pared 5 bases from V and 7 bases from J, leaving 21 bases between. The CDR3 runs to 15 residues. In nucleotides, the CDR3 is TGTGCCAGCAGCTTGATAACTAAGCCCCCTTGGGAGCAGTACTTC. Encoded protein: CASSLITKPPWEQYF.

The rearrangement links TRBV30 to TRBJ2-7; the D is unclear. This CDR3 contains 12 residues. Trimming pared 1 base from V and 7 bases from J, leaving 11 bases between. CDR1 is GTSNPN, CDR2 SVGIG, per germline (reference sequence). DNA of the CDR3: TGTGCCTGGAGTGGGGGATTAGGAGAGCAGTACTTC. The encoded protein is CAWSGGLGEQYF. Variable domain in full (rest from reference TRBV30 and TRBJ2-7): SQTIHQWPATLVQPVGSPLSLECTVEGTSNPNLYWYRQAAGRGLQLLFYSVGIGQISSEVPQNLSASRPQDRQFILSSKKLLLSDSGFYLCAWSGGLGEQYFGPGTRLTVT.